This T cell receptor (beta chain) is from a study of beta chain features in type 1 diabetes. Study-wide points: Moderate but significant shortening of TCRB CDR3s was recorded in all four CD4+ subsets from Type 1 diabetes patients.

There are 15 residues in the CDR3. V gave up 6 bases and J gave up 0 bases, with 15 bases separating them. Germline V gene lookup returns CDR1 MNHEY and CDR2 SMNVEV (reference sequence). Expressed TCRB transcripts got sequenced, as all isolated RNA was reverse transcribed. Using immunoSEQ multiplex PCR, the repertoire was profiled, and TCRdb retains in-frame clones only, with some absent. Among 150,000 to 200,000 clones, almost 65% were seen once, and the ten largest hold 0.08% to 0.095%. For this clone: The antigen remains undetermined.

The clonotype was recovered from a man aged 25-45 years with type 1 diabetes. Input material: naive CD4+ T cells from blood. This rearrangement joins TRBV27 to TRBJ2-7; D is possibly TRBD2 (5 bases). Here the CDR3 reads CASSSAGKSSYEQYF. Here the CDR3 DNA reads TGTGCCAGCAGCAGCGCCGGGAAGAGCTCCTACGAGCAGTACTTC.